Listed here are 7 T cell receptor beta chains from one sample, sequenced in a study of blood T cell repertoires in COVID-19. Assay: immunoSEQ multiplex PCR; the TCRdb copy retains only in-frame clones and omits some. The profile covers about 220,000 clones, with approximately 90% appearing a single time and 3% to 4.5% taken by the ten largest. Specimen: PBMCs or T cells enriched from blood (not recorded which). All receptors derive from a woman in her thirties or forties with acute COVID-19.

The V call is TRBV7-8, the J call TRBJ1-1; the D is unclear. V was pared by 5 bases and J by 1 base, with 14 bases between. CDR3 size: 15 residues. CDR1 is SGHVS and CDR2 is FQNEAQ in the germline V gene. The CDR3 loop is CASSATRVTNTEAFF. CDR3 nucleotide sequence: TGTGCCAGCAGCGCAACGAGGGTTACGAACACTGAAGCTTTCTTT.

This clone has a handful of counts. At one of its ends the junction is not consistent with the germline gene, which may arise from a read error. The chain couples TRBV11-2 to TRBJ1-1; a weak D match, TRBD1 (6 bases). Germline lookup yields CDR1 SGHAT and CDR2 FQNNGV. The CDR3 totals 12 residues. The CDR3, as DNA: TGTGCCAGCAGCTTAGGGGACACCGAAGCTTTCTTT. Translation: CASSLGDTEAFF. The whole variable domain, remainder taken from reference TRBV11-2 and TRBJ1-1, is EAGVAQSPRYKIIEKRQSVAFWCNPISGHATLYWYQQILGQGPKLLIQFQNNGVVDDSQLPKDRFSAERLKGVDSTLKIQPAKLEDSAVYLCASSLGDTEAFFGQGTRLTVV.

This sequence joins TRBV5-5 and TRBJ2-2; maybe TRBD2 (5 bases). Germline V gene lookup returns CDR1 SGHKS and CDR2 YYEKEE (reference sequence). This CDR3 comprises 13 residues. V was shortened by 9 bases and J by 2 bases, with 11 bases between the two germline ends. DNA of the CDR3: TGTGCCACGCCCCGGGGAAACACCGGGGAGCTGTTTTTT. Translation gives CATPRGNTGELFF.

The chain joins TRBV29-1 to TRBJ1-1; no reliable D call. Germline V gene data show CDR1 as SQVTM and CDR2 as ANQGSEA. This CDR3 spans 15 amino acids. V was cut by 6 bases and J by 0 bases, with 17 bases left in between. CDR3 protein: CSVDVRTGMNTEAFF. CDR3 DNA sequence: TGCAGCGTCGACGTACGGACGGGGATGAACACTGAAGCTTTCTTT.

This clone appeared once. This chain links TRBV18 with TRBJ1-1; 7 nucleotides agree with TRBD1. The ends lost 1 base at V and 3 bases at J; junction bases unmatched: 5. The length of the CDR3 is 15 residues. The germline V gene encodes CDR1 KGHSH and CDR2 LQKENI. The CDR3 sequence is CASSPQDRVYTEAFF. The CDR3 coding sequence is TGTGCCAGCTCACCACAAGACAGGGTATACACTGAAGCTTTCTTT.

V is TRBV30 and J is TRBJ1-1; D perhaps matches TRBD1 (5 bases). The CDR3 is 12 residues long. Germline V CDR1 and CDR2: GTSNPN, SVGIG (reference sequence). The V end lost 6 bases, the J end lost 6 bases, and 14 bases lay between the germline ends. CDR3 in DNA: TGTGCCTGTCTGATTATGACAGCTGAAGCTTTCTTT. Translation: CACLIMTAEAFF.

The chain employs TRBV19 and TRBJ1-4, with D possibly TRBD1 on 5 matching bases. The CDR3 runs to 13 residues. Germline values: CDR1 LNHDA, CDR2 SQIVND (reference sequence). V was trimmed by 4 bases and J by 7 bases, leaving 10 bases between them. The CDR3 sequence is CASSNLGGEKLFF. CDR3 in DNA: TGTGCCAGTAGTAACCTGGGGGGTGAAAAACTGTTTTTT. Looking up the rest from reference TRBV19 and TRBJ1-4 gives the full variable domain: DGGITQSPKYLFRKEGQNVTLSCEQNLNHDAMYWYRQDPGQGLRLIYYSQIVNDFQKGDIAEGYSVSREKKESFPLTVTSAQKNPTAFYLCASSNLGGEKLFFGSGTQLSVL.